This TCR beta chain appears in the sequencing data of a study of T cells after yellow fever vaccination. Germline V CDR1 and CDR2: ENHRY, SYGVKD. The CDR3 is made up of 14 amino acids. Trimming left V 6 bases short and J 8 bases short, with 20 bases between. Conversion of TCR transcripts into cDNA relied on 5'RACE template switching, which added a universal primer site and UMIs. TCRdb fed the 5' RACE reads into MiXCR, producing one record per CDR3 protein. Of more than 350,000 distinct CDR3 sequences in the sample, around a tenth were seen once. Study conclusions and caveats: A weaker secondary response peaked on day 5, the primary on day 15. Most clones from primary vaccination resurfaced after the booster (around 97% CD4, more than 75% CD8). Few clonotypes appeared in both CD4 and CD8 compartments.

This clonotype came up a few times. Its target is unknown. The source material was PBMCs, sampled on the day of the first yellow fever vaccination. This chain links TRBV10-3 with TRBJ2-7; either TRBD1 or TRBD2 may supply D (5 bases each). This receptor was obtained from a man younger than 35 who received the YFV17D yellow fever vaccine. The CDR3 reads CAISAGTASTKQYV. Here the CDR3 DNA reads TGTGCCATCAGCGCCGGGACCGCCTCTACGAAGCAGTACGTC.